The next 2 T cell receptor beta chains were all read from a single sample in a study of blood T cell repertoires in COVID-19. The method was immunoSEQ multiplex PCR; TCRdb's version includes in-frame clones alone and lacks a portion of them. The table includes 400,000 to 550,000 clones, about 89% detected once. Sequencing was carried out using peripheral blood. The source is a woman aged 25 to 39 with acute or convalescent COVID-19.

V usage is TRBV5-1 and J usage is TRBJ2-7; no firm D call. The germline V gene encodes CDR1 SGHRS and CDR2 YFSETQ. V was cut by 0 bases and J by 8 bases, with 12 bases left in between. This CDR3 has 13 residues. The CDR3 spells CASSLAQLSKQYF. The CDR3 bases are TGCGCCAGCAGCTTGGCCCAACTTAGTAAGCAGTACTTC.

V usage is TRBV30 and J usage is TRBJ1-1; D call uncertain. From germline, CDR1 is GTSNPN and CDR2 SVGIG (reference sequence). Trimming left V 1 base short and J 1 base short, with 7 bases between. This CDR3 has 13 amino acids. Here the CDR3 reads CAWSGQENTEAFF. In DNA form, the CDR3 reads TGTGCCTGGAGTGGGCAGGAGAACACTGAAGCTTTCTTT.